Following are 10 T cell receptor beta chains from one sample sequenced in a study of blood T cell repertoires in COVID-19. Assay: immunoSEQ multiplex PCR; the TCRdb copy retains only in-frame clones and omits some. The sample lists some 280,000 clones, about nine tenths seen once, with less than 0.95% in the top ten. Sequencing used peripheral blood. These TCRs come from a woman in her thirties or forties who had recovered from COVID-19.

The V and J genes are TRBV20-1 and TRBJ2-5, with D hard to call. The CDR3 is made up of 11 amino acids. Trimming took 5 bases from V and 4 from J, leaving 8 bases between them. The V gene's germline CDR1 is DFQATT and CDR2 SNEGSKA (reference sequence). The CDR3 DNA sequence: TGCAGTGCTGGTCCACTAGAGACCCAGTACTTC. It encodes CSAGPLETQYF.

The gene calls are TRBV27 and TRBJ2-1; the match to TRBD1 covers 8 bases. The V gene's germline CDR1 is MNHEY and CDR2 SMNVEV (reference sequence). Trimming cost V 5 bases and J 12 bases; bases outside gene matches: 9. The CDR3 runs to 13 residues. The CDR3, as DNA: TGTGCCAGCAGTACGGGACAGGCCCTGGGGCAGTTCTTC. This gives the protein CASSTGQALGQFF.

The rearrangement links TRBV24-1 to TRBJ1-5; D call uncertain. V lost 3 bases to trimming and J lost 6 bases, with 11 bases between them. Germline assignment: CDR1 KGHDR and CDR2 SFDVKD. CDR3 length: 14 residues. The CDR3 sequence is CATSDEVGVQPQHF. The CDR3 bases are TGTGCCACCAGTGATGAGGTCGGGGTTCAGCCCCAGCATTTT.

V and J are TRBV9 and TRBJ1-3, with 9 nucleotides matching TRBD1. With 5 bases clipped from V and 4 bases from J, the junction kept 7 bases outside the gene matches. CDR1 and CDR2 (germline): SGDLS, YYNGEE. The CDR3 has 15 residues. The CDR3 is CASSEQGAQGNTIYF. The DNA of the CDR3 is TGTGCCAGCAGTGAACAGGGGGCTCAAGGAAACACCATATATTTT. Full variable domain (rest looked up from reference TRBV9 and TRBJ1-3): DSGVTQTPKHLITATGQRVTLRCSPRSGDLSVYWYQQSLDQGLQFLIQYYNGEERAKGNILERFSAQQFPDLHSELNLSSLELGDSALYFCASSEQGAQGNTIYFGEGSWLTVV.

This chain uses TRBV27 with TRBJ2-3; the D gene is possibly TRBD2 (5 bases). The germline V and J ends were trimmed by 0 bases and 3 bases, with 13 bases remaining between them. The CDR3 extends over 16 amino acids. Looked up from germline, CDR1 is MNHEY and CDR2 is SMNVEV (reference sequence). CDR3 in amino acids: CASSLSGGQLTDTQYF. CDR3 DNA: TGTGCCAGCAGTTTATCGGGCGGGCAGTTAACAGATACGCAGTATTTT.

The rearrangement links TRBV28 to TRBJ2-7, with 7 bases fitting TRBD1. V dropped 2 bases and J dropped 3; count of bases not matched to a gene: 7. CDR1 and CDR2 (germline): MDHEN, SYDVKM. CDR3 size: 15 residues. CDR3 in DNA: TGTGCCAGCAGTTTAATCGGGACAGCGTTCTACGAGCAGTACTTC. Amino acids: CASSLIGTAFYEQYF.

V gene TRBV7-3 combines with J gene TRBJ1-3; TRBD1 is a possible D gene (6 bases). Per germline, CDR1 SGHTA and CDR2 FQGTGA. This CDR3 has 16 residues. V shed 1 base and J shed 2 bases, with 12 bases lying between them. DNA for the CDR3: TGTGCCAGCAGCTTAATGGGGACAACAGCTGGAAACACCATATATTTT. It encodes CASSLMGTTAGNTIYF.

The chain has TRBV19 and TRBJ2-6; D ambiguous. From germline, CDR1 is LNHDA and CDR2 SQIVND (reference sequence). This CDR3 comprises 16 residues. V shed 1 base and J shed 1 base, with 8 bases lying between them. This CDR3 is CASSIGTGSGANVLTF. In DNA form, the CDR3 reads TGTGCCAGTAGTATAGGTACCGGGTCTGGGGCCAACGTCCTGACTTTC.

In this sample, this clone turned up a few times. The chain has TRBV10-1 and TRBJ2-2; no clear D. Per the germline V gene, CDR1 is WNHNN and CDR2 is SYGVQD (reference sequence). V lost 5 bases, J lost 2 bases, and 6 bases lay in between. The CDR3 runs 13 residues. The CDR3 here is CASSSGNTGELFF. The CDR3, as DNA: TGCGCCAGCAGTTCTGGCAACACCGGGGAGCTGTTTTTT.

V gene TRBV30 combines with J gene TRBJ2-1; 10 nucleotides line up with TRBD1. J lost 12 bases, V lost 3 bases, and 11 bases had no gene match. CDR1 is GTSNPN, CDR2 SVGIG, per germline (reference sequence). The CDR3 sequence is 14 residues long. The CDR3 DNA reads TGTGCCTGGAGGACGGGACAGGGGCCCTTTAGGCAGTTCTTC. Translating it yields CAWRTGQGPFRQFF.